The 11 T cell receptor beta chains below come from one sample, sequenced in a study of blood T cells in healthy people across ages. The use of a sample-barcoded 5' primer and a J-beta primer mix characterized a second PCR of roughly 6 to 12 cycles. Each CDR3 protein gets one entry after TCRdb re-called the 5' RACE reads with MiXCR. Of about 730,000 distinct CDR3 sequences in the sample, roughly 45% were seen once. The specimen sequenced was blood. Receptors were obtained from an older woman in good health.

The genes are TRBV7-3 and TRBJ1-1; possible D gene TRBD1, 6 bases. Trimming removed 5 bases from V and 1 base from J, with 14 bases in between. This CDR3 is built from 15 residues. The germline gives CDR1 SGHTA, CDR2 FQGTGA. CDR3 amino acids: CASSLPGTKNTEAFF. CDR3 DNA: TGTGCCAGCAGCCTCCCCGGGACAAAGAACACTGAAGCTTTCTTT.

The CDR3 region is CASRGATSSYEQYF. In nucleotides, the CDR3 is TGCGCCAGCAGAGGAGCGACGAGCTCCTACGAGCAGTACTTC. The V call is TRBV5-1, the J call TRBJ2-7; no clear D. Per germline, CDR1 SGHRS and CDR2 YFSETQ. This CDR3 spans 14 amino acids. Trimming removed 5 bases from V and 0 bases from J, with 12 bases in between.

The genes are TRBV29-1 and TRBJ2-1, with D possibly called TRBD1 or TRBD2 (7 bases each). The CDR3 covers 15 residues. Germline V CDR1 and CDR2: SQVTM, ANQGSEA. The V and J ends lost 6 bases and 7 bases respectively, with 22 bases between them. CDR3 protein: CSVTQGGGPGNEQFF. The CDR3 nucleotides read TGCAGCGTCACCCAGGGGGGAGGGCCGGGTAATGAGCAGTTCTTC.

Remarks on this clonotype: A single base separates this from a much larger clone, so it may be a read error. The chain couples TRBV25-1 to TRBJ1-2, with D possibly matching TRBD1 (5 bases). Between the trimmed V and J ends, which lost 3 bases and 4 bases, there was a span of 9 bases. Germline assignment: CDR1 MGHDK and CDR2 SYGVNS. This CDR3 contains 13 residues. The CDR3 DNA reads TGTGCCAGCAGTGAGGCAGGGCCCTATGGCTACACCTTC. This sequence encodes CASSEAGPYGYTF.

This chain connects TRBV24-1 to TRBJ2-5; 11 nucleotides agree with TRBD1. V gave up 3 bases and J gave up 5 bases; unmatched junction bases: 7. The germline V gene encodes CDR1 KGHDR and CDR2 SFDVKD. This CDR3 region has 16 residues. The CDR3 spells CATSDPGQGVGETQYF. The CDR3 DNA follows: TGTGCCACCAGTGATCCGGGACAGGGGGTCGGCGAGACCCAGTACTTC.

This clonotype was picked up a small number of times. The rearrangement uses TRBV28 and TRBJ2-1; 8 bases fit TRBD2. The CDR3 is 15 amino acids. CDR1 is MDHEN, CDR2 SYDVKM, per germline. V was pared by 5 bases and J by 0 bases, with 3 bases of the junction left unmatched. DNA for the CDR3: TGTGCCAGCAGTGTTAGCGGGACCTCCTACAATGAGCAGTTCTTC. This sequence encodes CASSVSGTSYNEQFF.

This clonotype was observed a handful of times. V is TRBV20-1 and J is TRBJ2-3; TRBD2 is a possible D gene (6 bases). This CDR3 spans 15 amino acids. V lost 6 bases and J 2 bases, leaving 18 bases between the germline ends. CDR1 DFQATT and CDR2 SNEGSKA come from the germline V gene (reference sequence). CDR3 sequence reads: CSASPAGRITDTQYF. In DNA form, the CDR3 reads TGCAGTGCCTCCCCTGCGGGGCGCATCACAGATACGCAGTATTTT.

V and J are TRBV9 and TRBJ2-5; D possibly corresponds to TRBD1 (6 bases). With 0 bases removed from V and 1 base from J, the gap between germline ends came to 10 bases. CDR1 is SGDLS, CDR2 YYNGEE, per germline. The CDR3 runs 15 residues. The CDR3 loop is CASSVGTGLQETQYF. The CDR3 DNA sequence: TGTGCCAGCAGCGTAGGAACAGGGCTCCAAGAGACCCAGTACTTC. Supplemented by reference TRBV9 and TRBJ2-5, the full variable domain reads DSGVTQTPKHLITATGQRVTLRCSPRSGDLSVYWYQQSLDQGLQFLIQYYNGEERAKGNILERFSAQQFPDLHSELNLSSLELGDSALYFCASSVGTGLQETQYFGPGTRLLVL.

V usage is TRBV27 and J usage is TRBJ1-2; TRBD1 matches at 8 bases. Trimming removed 8 bases from V and 3 bases from J; junction bases left unmatched: 5. Germline V lookup: CDR1 MNHEY, CDR2 SMNVEV (reference sequence). This CDR3 comprises 13 residues. Here the CDR3 DNA reads TGTGCCAGCTCGGACAGGGTACACTATGGCTACACCTTC. Encoded protein: CASSDRVHYGYTF.

The V call is TRBV7-6, the J call TRBJ2-1; D is unresolved. The CDR3 spans 16 residues. The V end was cut by 0 bases, the J end by 0 bases, with 9 bases between. Germline values: CDR1 SGHVS, CDR2 FNYEAQ. The CDR3 bases are TGTGCCAGCAGCTTAGCGATGGGCAGCTCCTACAATGAGCAGTTCTTC. This sequence encodes CASSLAMGSSYNEQFF.

This chain links TRBV5-1 with TRBJ2-1; 9 bases are a match to TRBD2. The CDR3 contains 15 residues. Unmatched junction bases numbered 5, after V lost 4 bases and J lost 3 bases. Germline assignment: CDR1 SGHRS and CDR2 YFSETQ. The CDR3 sequence: CASSPTSGIYNEQFF. The CDR3 nucleotides are TGCGCCAGCAGCCCGACTAGCGGCATCTACAATGAGCAGTTCTTC.